The clone carrying this TCR beta chain was counted at least ten times. Its antigen is currently unknown. 5'RACE template switching generated TCR cDNA, adding a universal primer site and UMIs. TCRdb reanalysed the 5' RACE reads using MiXCR and keeps one entry per CDR3 protein. The repertoire holds about 230,000 distinct CDR3 sequences, with roughly 6.8% as singletons. The sample is drawn from a study of T cells after yellow fever vaccination. Overall study findings and caveats: Researchers report a weaker secondary response that nonetheless peaked faster, day 5 versus 15. The CD4 compartment and the CD8 compartment contained a small share of clonotypes in common.

The sample consisted of CD4+ T cells sorted from PBMCs, taken on the day of the yellow fever booster vaccination. This TCR came from a man younger than 45 who received the YFV17D yellow fever vaccine.

The CDR3 protein is CASSSKHTGSSYEQYF. The CDR3 nucleotides are TGTGCCAGCAGCTCTAAACATACAGGGAGCTCCTACGAGCAGTACTTC. The gene calls are TRBV3-1 and TRBJ2-7; possible D gene TRBD1, 6 bases. V lost 5 bases to trimming and J lost 0 bases, with 17 bases between them. Germline CDR1 is LGHDT and CDR2 is YNNKEL (reference sequence). This CDR3 spans 16 amino acids.